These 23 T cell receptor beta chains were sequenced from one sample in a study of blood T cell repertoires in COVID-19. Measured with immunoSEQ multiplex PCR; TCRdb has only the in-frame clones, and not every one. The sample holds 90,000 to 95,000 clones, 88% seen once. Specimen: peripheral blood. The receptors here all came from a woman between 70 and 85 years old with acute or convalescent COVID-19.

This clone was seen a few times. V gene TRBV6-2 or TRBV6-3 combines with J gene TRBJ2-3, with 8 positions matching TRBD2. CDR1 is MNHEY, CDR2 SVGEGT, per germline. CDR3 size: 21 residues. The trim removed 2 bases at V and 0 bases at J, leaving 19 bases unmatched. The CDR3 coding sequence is TGTGCCAGCAGTTACCGGATAACGCTTAGCGGGGAGTCGCCTAGCACAGATACGCAGTATTTT. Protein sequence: CASSYRITLSGESPSTDTQYF.

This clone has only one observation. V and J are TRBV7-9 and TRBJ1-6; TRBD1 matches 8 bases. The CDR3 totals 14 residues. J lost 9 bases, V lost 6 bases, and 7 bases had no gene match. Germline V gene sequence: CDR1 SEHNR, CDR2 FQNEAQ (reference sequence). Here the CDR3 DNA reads TGTGCCAGCAGTTCTCAGACAGGGGTTTCACCCCTCCACTTT. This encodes CASSSQTGVSPLHF.

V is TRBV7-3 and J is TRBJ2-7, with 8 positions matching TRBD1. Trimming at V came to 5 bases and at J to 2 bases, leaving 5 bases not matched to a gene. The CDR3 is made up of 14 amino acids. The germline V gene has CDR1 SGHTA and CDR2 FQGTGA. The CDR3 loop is CASSTGTGPYEQYF. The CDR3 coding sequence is TGTGCCAGCAGCACCGGGACAGGCCCCTACGAGCAGTACTTC.

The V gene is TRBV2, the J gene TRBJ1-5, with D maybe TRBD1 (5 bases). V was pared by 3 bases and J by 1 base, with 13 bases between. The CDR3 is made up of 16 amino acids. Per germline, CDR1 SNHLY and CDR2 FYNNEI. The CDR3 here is CASSEEGRASNQPQHF. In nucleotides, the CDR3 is TGTGCCAGCAGTGAGGAGGGCAGGGCGAGCAATCAGCCCCAGCATTTT.

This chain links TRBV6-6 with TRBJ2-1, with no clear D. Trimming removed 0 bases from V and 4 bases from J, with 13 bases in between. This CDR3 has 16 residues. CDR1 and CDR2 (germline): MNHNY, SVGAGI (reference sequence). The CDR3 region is CASSYSIGSRYNEQFF. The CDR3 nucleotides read TGTGCCAGCAGTTACTCGATCGGTAGTAGATACAATGAGCAGTTCTTC.

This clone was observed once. This CDR3 is CASRGTGGTGELFF. CDR3 nucleotides: TGCGCCAGCAGGGGGACAGGGGGCACCGGGGAGCTGTTTTTT. The chain combines TRBV5-1 with TRBJ2-2; 11 bases map to TRBD1. CDR3 size: 14 residues. V lost 5 bases and J lost 4; bases outside the gene matches: 1. Germline CDR1 reads SGHRS; CDR2 reads YFSETQ.

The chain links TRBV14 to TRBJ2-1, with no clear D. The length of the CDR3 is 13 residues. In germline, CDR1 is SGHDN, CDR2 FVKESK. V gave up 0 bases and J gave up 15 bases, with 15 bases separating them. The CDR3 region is CASSQDEVSPRFF. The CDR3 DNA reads TGTGCCAGCAGCCAAGATGAGGTATCCCCCCGGTTCTTC.

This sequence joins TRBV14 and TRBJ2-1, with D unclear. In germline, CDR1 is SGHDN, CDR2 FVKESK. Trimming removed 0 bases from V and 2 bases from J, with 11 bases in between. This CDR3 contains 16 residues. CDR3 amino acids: CASSQEYARTYNEQFF. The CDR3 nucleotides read TGTGCCAGCAGCCAAGAATACGCGCGAACCTACAATGAGCAGTTCTTC.

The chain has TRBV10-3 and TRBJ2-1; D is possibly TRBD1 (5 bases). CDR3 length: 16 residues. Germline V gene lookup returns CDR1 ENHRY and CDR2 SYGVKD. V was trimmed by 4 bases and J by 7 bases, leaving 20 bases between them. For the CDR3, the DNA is TGTGCCATCAGTGTTGGGGCAAACTTAGGGGCGAATGAGCAGTTCTTC. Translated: CAISVGANLGANEQFF.

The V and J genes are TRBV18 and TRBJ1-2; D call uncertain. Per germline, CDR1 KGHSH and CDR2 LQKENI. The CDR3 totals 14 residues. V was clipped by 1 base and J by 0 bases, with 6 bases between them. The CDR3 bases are TGTGCCAGCTCACCACTACAGTCTAACTATGGCTACACCTTC. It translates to CASSPLQSNYGYTF.

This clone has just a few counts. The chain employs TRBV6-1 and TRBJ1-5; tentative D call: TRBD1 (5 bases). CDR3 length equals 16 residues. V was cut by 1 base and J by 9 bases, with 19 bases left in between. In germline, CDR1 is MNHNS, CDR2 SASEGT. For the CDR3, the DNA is TGTGCCAGCAGTGAAGGGTCCGGGGGGTCTTCCCGGCCCCAGCATTTT. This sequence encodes CASSEGSGGSSRPQHF.

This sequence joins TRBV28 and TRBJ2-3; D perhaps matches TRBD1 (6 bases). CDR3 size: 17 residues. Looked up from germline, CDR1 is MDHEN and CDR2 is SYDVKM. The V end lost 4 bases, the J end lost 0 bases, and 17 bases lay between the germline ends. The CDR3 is CASSSLMWTESTDTQYF. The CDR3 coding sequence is TGTGCCAGCAGTTCACTAATGTGGACAGAGAGCACAGATACGCAGTATTTT.

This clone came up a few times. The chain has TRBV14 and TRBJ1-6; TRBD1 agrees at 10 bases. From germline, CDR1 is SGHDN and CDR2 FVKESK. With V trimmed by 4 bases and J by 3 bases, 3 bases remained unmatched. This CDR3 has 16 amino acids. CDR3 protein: CASSRTGGSYNSPLHF. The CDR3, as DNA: TGTGCCAGCAGCCGGACAGGGGGGAGCTATAATTCACCCCTCCACTTT.

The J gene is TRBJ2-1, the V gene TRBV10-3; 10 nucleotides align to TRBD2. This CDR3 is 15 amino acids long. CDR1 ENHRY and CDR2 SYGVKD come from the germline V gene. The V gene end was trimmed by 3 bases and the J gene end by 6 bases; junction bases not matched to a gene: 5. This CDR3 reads CAISDRAGGFNEQFF. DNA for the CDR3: TGTGCCATCAGTGACAGAGCGGGAGGGTTCAATGAGCAGTTCTTC.

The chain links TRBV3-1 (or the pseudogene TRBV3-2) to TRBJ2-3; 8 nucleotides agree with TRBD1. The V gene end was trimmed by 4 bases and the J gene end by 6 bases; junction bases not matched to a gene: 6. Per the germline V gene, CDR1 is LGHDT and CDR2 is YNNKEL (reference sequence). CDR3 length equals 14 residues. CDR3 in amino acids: CASSLDRVQDTQYF. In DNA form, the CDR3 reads TGTGCCAGCAGCCTGGACAGGGTGCAGGATACGCAGTATTTT.

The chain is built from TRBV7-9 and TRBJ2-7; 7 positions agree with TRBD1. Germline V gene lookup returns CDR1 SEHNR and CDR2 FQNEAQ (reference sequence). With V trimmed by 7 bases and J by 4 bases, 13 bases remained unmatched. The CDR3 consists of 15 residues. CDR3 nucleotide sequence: TGTGCCAGCACCCAAGTACGACAGGGAAGTTACGAGCAGTACTTC. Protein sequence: CASTQVRQGSYEQYF.

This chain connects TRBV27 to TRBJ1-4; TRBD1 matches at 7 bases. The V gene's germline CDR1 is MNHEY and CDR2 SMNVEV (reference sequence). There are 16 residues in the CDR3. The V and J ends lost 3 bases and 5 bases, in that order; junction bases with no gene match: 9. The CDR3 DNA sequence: TGTGCCAGCAGTTTCTCCCGCGGACAGGCGAATGAAAAACTGTTTTTT. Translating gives CASSFSRGQANEKLFF.

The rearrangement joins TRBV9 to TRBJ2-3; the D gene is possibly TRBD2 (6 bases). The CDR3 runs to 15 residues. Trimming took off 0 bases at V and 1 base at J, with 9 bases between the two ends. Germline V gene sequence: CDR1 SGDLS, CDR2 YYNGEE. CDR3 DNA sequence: TGTGCCAGCAGCGTAGTGGCTAGCGGCACAGATACGCAGTATTTT. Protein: CASSVVASGTDTQYF.

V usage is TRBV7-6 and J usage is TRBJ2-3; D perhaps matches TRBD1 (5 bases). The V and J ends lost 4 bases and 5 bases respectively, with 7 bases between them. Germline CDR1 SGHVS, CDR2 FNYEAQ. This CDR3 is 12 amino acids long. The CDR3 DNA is TGTGCCAGCAGCTCAGACAGAGATACGCAGTATTTT. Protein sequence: CASSSDRDTQYF.

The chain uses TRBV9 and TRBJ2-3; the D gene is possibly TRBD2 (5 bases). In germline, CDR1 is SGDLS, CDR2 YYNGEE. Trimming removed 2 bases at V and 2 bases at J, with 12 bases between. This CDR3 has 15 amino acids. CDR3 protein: CASSVDYSVTDTQYF. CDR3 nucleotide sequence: TGTGCCAGCAGCGTTGACTACTCGGTCACAGATACGCAGTATTTT.

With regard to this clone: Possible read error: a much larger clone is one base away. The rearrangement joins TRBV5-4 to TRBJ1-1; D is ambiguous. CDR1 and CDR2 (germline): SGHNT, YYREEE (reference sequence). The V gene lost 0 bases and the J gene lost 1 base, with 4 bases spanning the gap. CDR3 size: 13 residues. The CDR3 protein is CASSLGGNTEAFF. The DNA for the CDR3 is TGTGCCAGCAGCTTGGGCGGGAACACTGAAGCTTTCTTT.

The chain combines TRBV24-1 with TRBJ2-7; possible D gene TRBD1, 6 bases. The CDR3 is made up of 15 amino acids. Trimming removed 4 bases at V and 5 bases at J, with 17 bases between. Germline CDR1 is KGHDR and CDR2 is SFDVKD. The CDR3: CATSESGAHLDEQYF. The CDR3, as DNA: TGTGCCACCAGTGAGTCAGGGGCCCATCTAGACGAGCAGTACTTC.

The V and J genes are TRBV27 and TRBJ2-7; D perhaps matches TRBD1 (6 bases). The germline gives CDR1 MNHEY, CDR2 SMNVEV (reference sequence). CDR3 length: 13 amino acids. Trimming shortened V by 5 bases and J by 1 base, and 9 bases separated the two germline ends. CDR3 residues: CASSRQESYEQYF. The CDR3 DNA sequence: TGTGCCAGCAGTAGACAGGAGTCCTACGAGCAGTACTTC.